A single sample gave rise to the 30 T cell receptor beta chains below, sequenced in a study of blood T cell repertoires in COVID-19. Sequenced by immunoSEQ multiplex PCR; TCRdb stores in-frame clones only, minus some. The sample includes over 150,000 clones, 80% to 85% of them seen just once. The sequenced sample consisted of peripheral blood. All receptors derive from a middle-aged woman with COVID-19, enrolled during active disease.

The chain is built from TRBV5-1 and TRBJ2-5; D is possibly TRBD1 (6 bases). With 4 bases removed from V and 1 base from J, the gap between germline ends came to 14 bases. Germline CDR1 is SGHRS and CDR2 is YFSETQ. The CDR3 totals 15 residues. CDR3 residues: CASSTWTDIQETQYF. CDR3 bases: TGCGCCAGCAGCACCTGGACAGATATCCAAGAGACCCAGTACTTC.

The chain couples TRBV4-1 to TRBJ2-7; tentative D call: TRBD1 (5 bases). Trimming cost V 1 base and J 2 bases, with 9 bases left between them. The CDR3 contains 14 residues. CDR1 MGHRA and CDR2 YSYEKL come from the germline V gene. For the CDR3, the DNA is TGCGCCAGCAGCCAAGTAAAGACAGCCTACGAGCAGTACTTC. Residues: CASSQVKTAYEQYF.

This chain links TRBV18 with TRBJ1-4, with a weak D call TRBD1 (5 bases). Germline CDR1 reads KGHSH; CDR2 reads LQKENI. V lost 3 bases and J lost 0, with 11 bases in between. CDR3 length: 16 residues. This CDR3 is CASSPPRATTNEKLFF. DNA for the CDR3: TGTGCCAGCTCACCTCCCAGGGCCACAACTAATGAAAAACTGTTTTTT.

The V call is TRBV3-1 (or the pseudogene TRBV3-2), the J call TRBJ2-5, with 7 positions matching TRBD2. J lost 1 base, V lost 2 bases, and 7 bases had no gene match. CDR1 LGHDT and CDR2 YNNKEL come from the germline V gene (reference sequence). The CDR3 is 16 residues long. The CDR3 nucleotides are TGTGCCAGCAGCCAACCACTAGCGCCTTCCCAAGAGACCCAGTACTTC. Its protein product is CASSQPLAPSQETQYF.

The gene calls are TRBV18 and TRBJ2-7; TRBD1 matches at 8 bases. Losses at the gene ends were 2 bases for V and 1 base for J; bases not matched to a gene: 4. The CDR3 has 15 residues. Germline V lookup: CDR1 KGHSH, CDR2 LQKENI. CDR3 nucleotides: TGTGCCAGCTCACCAACCGGGACAGGTTCCTACGAGCAGTACTTC. It specifies CASSPTGTGSYEQYF.

V gene TRBV2 combines with J gene TRBJ2-7; maybe TRBD2 (7 bases). This CDR3 is built from 13 residues. Germline values: CDR1 SNHLY, CDR2 FYNNEI. The V and J ends lost 9 bases and 3 bases respectively, with 15 bases between them. The CDR3 coding sequence is TGTGCCAGAGGGGGGGACGGCGGCTACGAGCAGTACTTC. Protein sequence: CARGGDGGYEQYF.

V is TRBV7-9 and J is TRBJ2-1, with a weak D call TRBD2 (6 bases). Germline V lookup: CDR1 SEHNR, CDR2 FQNEAQ (reference sequence). Trimming cost V 5 bases and J 9 bases, with 17 bases left between them. This CDR3 is 14 amino acids long. CDR3 sequence: CASSPRRDLTEQFF. CDR3 sequence (DNA): TGTGCCAGCAGCCCGAGGCGGGACTTGACTGAGCAGTTCTTC.

This clone was detected only a few times. The gene calls are TRBV9 and TRBJ2-6; the D gene is possibly TRBD1 (6 bases). CDR3 length: 15 amino acids. Germline CDR1 reads SGDLS; CDR2 reads YYNGEE. The V and J ends lost 4 bases and 0 bases respectively, with 8 bases between them. The CDR3 DNA reads TGTGCCAGCAGCCGACAGGTCTCTGGGGCCAACGTCCTGACTTTC. Amino acid sequence: CASSRQVSGANVLTF.

The gene calls are TRBV2 and TRBJ1-5, with a tentative D call TRBD1 (5 bases). The CDR3 length is 14 residues. Looked up from germline, CDR1 is SNHLY and CDR2 is FYNNEI. With 6 bases removed from V and 7 bases from J, the gap between germline ends came to 16 bases. The CDR3 is CASRGTGTGQPQHF. CDR3 DNA sequence: TGTGCCAGCAGGGGGACTGGTACGGGGCAGCCCCAGCATTTT.

This chain connects TRBV7-3 to TRBJ2-1; 8 bases align to TRBD1. This CDR3 is built from 12 residues. V lost 2 bases, J lost 12 bases, and 3 bases stayed unmatched. The germline V gene has CDR1 SGHTA and CDR2 FQGTGA. The CDR3 loop reads CASSLGQGGQFF. CDR3 in DNA: TGTGCCAGCAGCTTAGGACAGGGCGGGCAGTTCTTC.

V gene TRBV19 combines with J gene TRBJ1-2; 10 bases map to TRBD1. J lost 4 bases, V lost 4 bases, and 3 bases had no gene match. Germline V gene data show CDR1 as LNHDA and CDR2 as SQIVND (reference sequence). The CDR3 spans 14 residues. This CDR3 is CASSTDRGPYGYTF. In DNA, the CDR3 is TGTGCCAGTAGTACCGACAGGGGGCCCTATGGCTACACCTTC.

Notes on this clone: Different DNA sequences within this sample yield the same CDR3. The chain joins TRBV9 to TRBJ1-4, with D possibly being TRBD1 (6 bases). The CDR3 loop spans 14 amino acids. V was clipped by 2 bases and J by 5 bases, with 10 bases between them. Germline assignment: CDR1 SGDLS and CDR2 YYNGEE. The chain's CDR3 is CASSVGAGNEKLFF. The DNA of the CDR3 is TGTGCCAGCAGCGTGGGGGCGGGCAATGAAAAACTGTTTTTT.

The V gene is TRBV4-1, the J gene TRBJ1-2; TRBD1 aligns across 8 bases. The CDR3 is 16 amino acids. V trimming: 11 bases; J trimming: 3 bases; junction bases outside the gene matches: 17. CDR1 MGHRA and CDR2 YSYEKL come from the germline V gene. CDR3 in amino acids: CAVSPFPGQEDYGYTF. For the CDR3, the DNA is TGCGCCGTCTCTCCCTTCCCGGGACAGGAAGACTATGGCTACACCTTC.

The chain has TRBV12-3 or TRBV12-4 and TRBJ2-3; 7 nucleotides match TRBD2. V lost 6 bases to trimming and J lost 10 bases; unmatched junction nucleotides: 10. The CDR3 spans 13 residues. CDR3: CASSYLSGGAQYF. The CDR3 DNA sequence: TGTGCCAGCAGCTACTTATCTGGGGGGGCGCAGTATTTT.

This clone was seen more than once but under ten times. The chain links TRBV5-4 to TRBJ1-1, with D possibly TRBD1 on 5 matching bases. The V end was cut by 5 bases, the J end by 11 bases, with 34 bases between. This CDR3 is built from 18 residues. Germline CDR1 reads SGHNT; CDR2 reads YYREEE (reference sequence). The CDR3 region is CASSRWVPGFSLRHRAFF. CDR3 bases: TGTGCCAGCAGTCGGTGGGTCCCAGGGTTTAGCCTACGACACCGGGCTTTCTTT.

The V gene is TRBV5-1, the J gene TRBJ1-5, with D possibly matching TRBD1 (5 bases). From germline, CDR1 is SGHRS and CDR2 YFSETQ. The CDR3 is 15 residues long. V lost 0 bases and J lost 2, with 9 bases in between. The CDR3 DNA sequence: TGCGCCAGCAGCTTGGACGCGGGGGGCAATCAGCCCCAGCATTTT. Protein: CASSLDAGGNQPQHF.

This clone has a handful of counts. The chain is built from TRBV9 and TRBJ2-5; 7 positions agree with TRBD2. CDR1 SGDLS and CDR2 YYNGEE come from the germline V gene. The V and J ends lost 4 bases and 4 bases, in that order; junction bases with no gene match: 4. There are 13 residues in the CDR3. CDR3 nucleotide sequence: TGTGCCAGCAGCCCTAGCGGTGGAGAGACCCAGTACTTC. It codes for CASSPSGGETQYF.

The V call is TRBV10-1, the J call TRBJ2-2; 7 bases line up with TRBD2. After removal of 5 bases from V and 3 bases from J, the junction contained 6 bases not matched to a gene. Germline V lookup: CDR1 WNHNN, CDR2 SYGVQD (reference sequence). The CDR3 has 15 amino acids. DNA of the CDR3: TGCGCCAGCAGTATTAAGCGGGGAGACACCGGGGAGCTGTTTTTT. Translation gives CASSIKRGDTGELFF.

CDR3 amino acids: CASSEIGTSGQETQYF. The DNA for the CDR3 is TGTGCCAGCAGCGAAATAGGGACTAGCGGGCAAGAGACCCAGTACTTC. The chain is built from TRBV3-1 (or the pseudogene TRBV3-2) and TRBJ2-5; 12 bases match TRBD2. The germline V gene has CDR1 LGHDT and CDR2 YNNKEL (reference sequence). With V trimmed by 5 bases and J by 2 bases, 6 bases remained unmatched. The CDR3 totals 16 residues.

This chain joins TRBV27 and TRBJ2-6; 7 nucleotides align to TRBD1. The CDR3 consists of 16 residues. Trimming took 6 bases from V and 0 from J; bases not matched to a gene: 5. The germline V gene encodes CDR1 MNHEY and CDR2 SMNVEV (reference sequence). CDR3 residues: CASRGQTYSGANVLTF. As DNA, the CDR3 is TGTGCCAGCAGGGGACAGACCTACTCTGGGGCCAACGTCCTGACTTTC.

The rearrangement uses TRBV15 and TRBJ2-7; 7 nucleotides line up with TRBD2. CDR3 length: 13 residues. In germline, CDR1 is LNHNV, CDR2 YYDKDF (reference sequence). V was pared by 6 bases and J by 0 bases, with 2 bases of the junction left unmatched. Here the CDR3 DNA reads TGTGCCACCAGGGGAGGGGTCTCCTACGAGCAGTACTTC. Its translation is CATRGGVSYEQYF.

The V gene is TRBV11-3, the J gene TRBJ2-5; 12 nucleotides align to TRBD2. V lost 5 bases, J lost 1 base, and 2 bases stayed unmatched. The germline CDR1 and CDR2 sequences are SGHNT and YENEEA. The length of the CDR3 is 15 residues. The CDR3 sequence is CASSLGLAGQETQYF. The CDR3 coding sequence is TGTGCCAGCAGCCTGGGACTAGCGGGCCAAGAGACCCAGTACTTC. Full variable domain (outside the CDR3, taken from reference TRBV11-3 and TRBJ2-5): EAGVVQSPRYKIIEKKQPVAFWCNPISGHNTLYWYLQNLGQGPELLIRYENEEAVDDSQLPKDRFSAERLKGVDSTLKIQPAELGDSAVYLCASSLGLAGQETQYFGPGTRLLVL.

This chain links TRBV5-6 with TRBJ2-4, with D possibly matching TRBD1 (6 bases). This CDR3 contains 17 residues. V lost 4 bases and J lost 1, with 18 bases in between. Germline V gene lookup returns CDR1 SGHDT and CDR2 YYEEEE. CDR3 region: CASSNRQEDYAKNIQYF. The CDR3 DNA follows: TGTGCCAGCAGCAACCGACAGGAGGATTATGCCAAAAACATTCAGTACTTC.

On this clone itself: Within the sample, other DNA sequences also encode this same CDR3. This chain joins TRBV19 and TRBJ2-7; D possibly corresponds to TRBD2 (5 bases). Per germline, CDR1 LNHDA and CDR2 SQIVND (reference sequence). Trimming removed 3 bases from V and 4 bases from J, with 13 bases in between. The CDR3 is made up of 14 amino acids. The CDR3 DNA is TGTGCCAGTAGTATGGGTACCGGGGTATACGAGCAGTACTTC. Its translation: CASSMGTGVYEQYF.

This clone appeared a single time. V gene TRBV19 combines with J gene TRBJ2-1, with TRBD1 matching 7 bases. Germline CDR1 and CDR2: LNHDA and SQIVND (reference sequence). The CDR3 extends over 15 amino acids. J was trimmed by 2 bases and V by 6 bases; bases with no gene match: 7. DNA of the CDR3: TGTGCCAGTAGATACCGGGACAGCCCCTACAATGAGCAGTTCTTC. Encoded protein: CASRYRDSPYNEQFF. The full variable domain, with the rest looked up from reference TRBV19 and TRBJ2-1, is DGGITQSPKYLFRKEGQNVTLSCEQNLNHDAMYWYRQDPGQGLRLIYYSQIVNDFQKGDIAEGYSVSREKKESFPLTVTSAQKNPTAFYLCASRYRDSPYNEQFFGPGTRLTVL.

The chain recombines TRBV4-2 with TRBJ2-2; D possibly corresponds to TRBD2 (5 bases). The germline V gene has CDR1 LGHNA and CDR2 YNFKEQ. V lost 4 bases and J lost 1, with 10 bases in between. The CDR3 is made up of 15 amino acids. The CDR3 bases are TGTGCCAGCAGCCTTCCGGACTGGAACACCGGGGAGCTGTTTTTT. It codes for CASSLPDWNTGELFF.

V and J are TRBV9 and TRBJ2-7, with a tentative D call TRBD1 (6 bases). CDR3 length: 12 residues. Between the trimmed V and J ends, which lost 0 bases and 6 bases, there was a span of 7 bases. Germline CDR1 reads SGDLS; CDR2 reads YYNGEE. The CDR3 here is CASSVGGGEQYF. CDR3 DNA sequence: TGTGCCAGCAGCGTAGGAGGGGGCGAGCAGTACTTC.

J is TRBJ1-2 and V is TRBV19; 8 positions match TRBD1. V shed 7 bases and J 1 base; nucleotides not matched to a gene: 5. Germline CDR1 is LNHDA and CDR2 is SQIVND (reference sequence). The CDR3 runs to 14 residues. CDR3 sequence reads: CASNKQGVNYGYTF. The CDR3 DNA reads TGTGCCAGTAATAAACAGGGGGTTAACTATGGCTACACCTTC.

The count of this clone is one. This rearrangement joins TRBV24-1 to TRBJ1-5; tentatively, D is TRBD1 (6 bases). Trimming removed 7 bases from V and 4 bases from J, with 16 bases in between. Germline V lookup: CDR1 KGHDR, CDR2 SFDVKD. There are 15 residues in the CDR3. The CDR3 nucleotides read TGTGCCACCAGCCCCTCCGGACAGCTTAATCAGCCCCAGCATTTT. Translating it yields CATSPSGQLNQPQHF.

The chain has TRBV3-1 (or the pseudogene TRBV3-2) and TRBJ2-7, with TRBD1 matching 7 bases. The length of the CDR3 is 14 residues. After removal of 1 base from V and 5 bases from J, the junction contained 5 bases not matched to a gene. Germline CDR1 LGHDT, CDR2 YNNKEL (reference sequence). The CDR3 DNA follows: TGTGCCAGCAGCCAAGTCGCCAGGGGGAACGAGCAGTACTTC. It codes for CASSQVARGNEQYF.